The 32 T cell receptor beta chains presented below share a single source sample, sequenced in a study of Ad26.COV2.S vaccination and SARS-CoV-2 variants (dated by TCRdb to 2020 to 2023). To prepare the library, the immunoSEQ multiplex PCR assay was applied. Here the immuneACCESS table is served through TCRdb, limited to in-frame sequences with V and J called. Missing clones are a known gap in these copies; in checked studies unresolved V genes cover under half, and the rest lacks a known reason. The sample data list about 680,000 clones, and roughly 90% of these were observed just once. The ten largest clones take up 1.5% of the sample. What the treatment or condition label conveys for this sample: 15 to 20 received Ad26.COV2.S at low or high dose, single or two shots; 5 received placebo; per-sample allocation not given. Repertoires of vaccine and placebo recipients were sequenced from samples collected on day 63 after the first injection.

Sequencing was performed on peripheral blood, taken in a trial of Ad26.COV2.S vaccine versus placebo. The receptors originated from a person between 18 and 65 years old who received the Ad26.COV2.S COVID-19 vaccine or a placebo.

The V call is TRBV14, the J call TRBJ2-5, with TRBD1 identical over 8 bases. Germline loops: CDR1 SGHDN, CDR2 FVKESK. The CDR3 spans 14 residues. J gave up 2 bases and V 3 bases, and 2 bases lay outside the gene matches. DNA of the CDR3: TGTGCCAGCAGCCACAGGGGGCAACAAGAGACCCAGTACTTC. Amino acid sequence: CASSHRGQQETQYF.

The genes are TRBV7-9 and TRBJ1-5; weak D call: TRBD1 (5 bases). Germline-derived CDR1 and CDR2 are SEHNR and FQNEAQ (reference sequence). This CDR3 is built from 17 residues. V lost 0 bases and J lost 1, with 13 bases in between. CDR3 sequence reads: CASSLALAGYSNQPQHF. The CDR3 nucleotides read TGTGCCAGCAGCTTAGCGCTAGCAGGGTACAGCAATCAGCCCCAGCATTTT.

This clone occurred a few times. The chain has TRBV6-5 and TRBJ2-7, with D possibly TRBD2 on 6 matching bases. V was pared by 6 bases and J by 2 bases, with 14 bases between. Germline V lookup: CDR1 MNHEY, CDR2 SVGAGI. This CDR3 contains 14 residues. In DNA, the CDR3 is TGTGCCAGCAGGACTACGCGGGGCCCCTACGAGCAGTACTTC. Translating gives CASRTTRGPYEQYF.

The chain couples TRBV7-9 to TRBJ1-1, with D perhaps TRBD1 (6 bases). V was clipped by 3 bases and J by 4 bases, with 12 bases between them. CDR3 size: 14 residues. Germline assignment: CDR1 SEHNR and CDR2 FQNEAQ (reference sequence). The CDR3 DNA sequence: TGTGCCAGCAGCTTTGGGGGCGTTGGCACTGAAGCTTTCTTT. Its translation: CASSFGGVGTEAFF.

The V gene is TRBV5-1, the J gene TRBJ1-2; D perhaps matches TRBD1 (6 bases). The CDR3 spans 13 residues. Trimming pared 4 bases from V and 8 bases from J, leaving 15 bases between. Germline CDR1 reads SGHRS; CDR2 reads YFSETQ. CDR3 DNA sequence: TGCGCCAGCAGCCAGCTAGGGGGTCGCGGCTACACCTTC. Translated, it gives CASSQLGGRGYTF.

This chain uses TRBV14 with TRBJ2-7; D remains unclear. This CDR3 has 15 residues. CDR1 and CDR2 from the germline V gene are SGHDN and FVKESK. V dropped 4 bases and J dropped 0 bases, with 13 bases sitting between them. The CDR3 DNA reads as TGTGCCAGCAGCCCCGGGCCCCGGCGCTCCTACGAGCAGTACTTC. This encodes CASSPGPRRSYEQYF.

V usage is TRBV24-1 and J usage is TRBJ2-2, with 7 bases identical to TRBD2. V was pared by 6 bases and J by 4 bases, with 10 bases of the junction left unmatched. The CDR3 runs 16 residues. The germline gives CDR1 KGHDR, CDR2 SFDVKD. The CDR3 nucleotides are TGTGCCACCAGTAGGGAGGGAGGGCCCTTCACCGGGGAGCTGTTTTTT. Protein product: CATSREGGPFTGELFF.

The V call is TRBV10-3, the J call TRBJ1-1; perhaps TRBD1 as D (6 bases). V lost 7 bases to trimming and J lost 3 bases, with 15 bases between them. CDR1 ENHRY and CDR2 SYGVKD come from the germline V gene. CDR3 length: 14 residues. The DNA for the CDR3 is TGTGCCATCACTCGGACAGTAGGGGACACTGAAGCTTTCTTT. Protein sequence: CAITRTVGDTEAFF.

V usage is TRBV2 and J usage is TRBJ2-7; 7 bases fit TRBD2. The germline CDR1 and CDR2 sequences are SNHLY and FYNNEI. Trimming cost V 7 bases and J 3 bases; bases outside gene matches: 6. This CDR3 comprises 13 residues. The CDR3 spells CASTSERDYEQYF. CDR3 bases: TGTGCCAGCACTTCCGAGCGGGACTACGAGCAGTACTTC.

This chain connects TRBV18 to TRBJ2-3; TRBD1 matches 11 bases. The trim removed 3 bases at V and 4 bases at J, leaving 3 bases unmatched. Germline lookup yields CDR1 KGHSH and CDR2 LQKENI. There are 15 residues in the CDR3. CDR3 DNA: TGTGCCAGCTCACCTGCGGGACAGGGGGCAGATACGCAGTATTTT. The encoded protein is CASSPAGQGADTQYF.

CDR3 DNA: TGTGCCAGCAGCGGGGCAGGACCGTTCACAGATACGCAGTATTTT. It specifies CASSGAGPFTDTQYF. The V call is TRBV7-2, the J call TRBJ2-3, with D possibly matching TRBD1 (5 bases). Germline V gene sequence: CDR1 SGHTA, CDR2 FQGNSA. The CDR3 is 15 amino acids. V was clipped by 5 bases and J by 2 bases, with 14 bases between them.

The V gene is TRBV5-6, the J gene TRBJ2-1; TRBD2 aligns across 15 bases. V lost 1 base, J lost 4 bases, and 9 bases stayed unmatched. The germline CDR1 and CDR2 sequences are SGHDT and YYEEEE. This CDR3 is built from 19 residues. CDR3 DNA sequence: TGTGCCAGCAGCTTGCGGACTAGCGGGAGGGCTGGATGGTACAATGAGCAGTTCTTC. It yields the protein CASSLRTSGRAGWYNEQFF.

V is TRBV7-9 and J is TRBJ2-6; D unclear. The CDR3 sequence is 11 residues long. Germline CDR1 reads SEHNR; CDR2 reads FQNEAQ (reference sequence). Trimming removed 8 bases from V and 8 bases from J, with 7 bases in between. Here the CDR3 DNA reads TGTGCCAGCTCCCGGACCAACGTCCTGACTTTC. Its protein is CASSRTNVLTF.

The chain links TRBV7-2 to TRBJ1-6, with 7 nucleotides matching TRBD1. The germline V gene has CDR1 SGHTA and CDR2 FQGNSA. The length of the CDR3 is 14 residues. V shed 5 bases and J 15 bases; nucleotides not matched to a gene: 13. The CDR3 loop is CASSPDWTGDHLHF. The CDR3 DNA reads TGTGCCAGCAGCCCCGACTGGACAGGCGATCACCTCCACTTT. The full variable domain, its missing parts supplied by reference TRBV7-2 and TRBJ1-6, is GAGVSQSPSNKVTEKGKDVELRCDPISGHTALYWYRQSLGQGLEFLIYFQGNSAPDKSGLPSDRFSAERTGGSVSTLTIQRTQQEDSAVYLCASSPDWTGDHLHFGNGTRLTVT.

The chain recombines TRBV7-9 with TRBJ1-2; D may be TRBD1 (6 bases). Germline CDR1 and CDR2: SEHNR and FQNEAQ (reference sequence). The ends were cut back, 7 bases at V and 0 bases at J, with 15 bases in the middle. The CDR3 length is 15 residues. The CDR3 reads CASTQGFSTNYGYTF. In DNA, the CDR3 is TGTGCCAGCACCCAGGGGTTTAGTACTAACTATGGCTACACCTTC.

A note on this clone: Its ends do not fully match the called genes, so a read error is possible. This chain joins TRBV19 and TRBJ1-2; D might be TRBD1 (5 bases). CDR3 length: 13 residues. In germline, CDR1 is LNHDA, CDR2 SQIVND (reference sequence). In nucleotides, the CDR3 is TGTGCCAGTAGTCTACAAGGTCCGGGACCGCCCATCTTC. It encodes CASSLQGPGPPIF. Full variable domain (rest looked up from reference TRBV19 and TRBJ1-2): DGGITQSPKYLFRKEGQNVTLSCEQNLNHDAMYWYRQDPGQGLRLIYYSQIVNDFQKGDIAEGYSVSREKKESFPLTVTSAQKNPTAFYLCASSLQGPGPPIFGSGTRLTVV.

This rearrangement joins TRBV5-4 to TRBJ1-4; D unclear. V was clipped by 0 bases and J by 2 bases, with 5 bases between them. The germline V gene has CDR1 SGHNT and CDR2 YYREEE (reference sequence). This CDR3 contains 14 residues. The CDR3 is CASSLASTNEKLFF. DNA for the CDR3: TGTGCCAGCAGCTTGGCCTCTACTAATGAAAAACTGTTTTTT.

This clone occurred a few times. The V and J genes are TRBV6-5 and TRBJ1-5; TRBD1 is a possible D gene (6 bases). Germline V gene data show CDR1 as MNHEY and CDR2 as SVGAGI. The germline V and J ends were trimmed by 10 bases and 7 bases, with 14 bases remaining between them. This CDR3 spans 12 amino acids. This chain's CDR3 is CATEGDPQPQHF. The CDR3 DNA reads TGTGCCACCGAGGGGGACCCGCAGCCCCAGCATTTT.

The chain recombines TRBV10-3 with TRBJ1-5, with 8 bases that match TRBD1. V shed 4 bases, J shed 7 bases, and the junction held 6 bases outside the gene matches. Germline V lookup: CDR1 ENHRY, CDR2 SYGVKD. The CDR3 length is 14 residues. The CDR3 spells CAISGTGRIQPQHF. The CDR3 DNA sequence: TGTGCCATCAGTGGGACAGGGAGGATCCAGCCCCAGCATTTT.

The V call is TRBV7-3, the J call TRBJ2-2; D is unresolved. The V end was cut by 2 bases, the J end by 4 bases, with 8 bases between. Germline V CDR1 and CDR2: SGHTA, FQGTGA. The CDR3 totals 14 residues. In DNA, the CDR3 is TGTGCCAGCAGCTTAGAATTTTCCACCGGGGAGCTGTTTTTT. Amino acid sequence: CASSLEFSTGELFF. Full variable domain (remainder filled in from reference TRBV7-3 and TRBJ2-2): GAGVSQTPSNKVTEKGKYVELRCDPISGHTALYWYRQSLGQGPEFLIYFQGTGAADDSGLPNDRFFAVRPEGSVSTLKIQRTERGDSAVYLCASSLEFSTGELFFGEGSRLTVL.

The gene calls are TRBV6-6 and TRBJ1-2, with 8 bases matching TRBD1. CDR3 length equals 15 residues. Germline values: CDR1 MNHNY, CDR2 SVGAGI (reference sequence). With 2 bases clipped from V and 6 bases from J, the junction kept 8 bases outside the gene matches. CDR3 amino acids: CASSYRGQGGDGYTF. Here the CDR3 DNA reads TGTGCCAGCAGTTACCGAGGACAGGGCGGGGATGGCTACACCTTC.

The genes are TRBV5-1 and TRBJ2-1; D uncertain. CDR1 is SGHRS, CDR2 YFSETQ, per germline. The germline V and J ends were trimmed by 0 bases and 7 bases, with 14 bases remaining between them. The CDR3 has 15 amino acids. The chain's CDR3 is CASSLGLPSRNEQFF. CDR3 coding DNA: TGCGCCAGCAGCTTGGGGCTTCCCTCTCGGAATGAGCAGTTCTTC.

V and J are TRBV6-5 and TRBJ2-7; D is perhaps TRBD1 or TRBD2 (5 bases each). Germline CDR1 is MNHEY and CDR2 is SVGAGI. V was pared by 6 bases and J by 5 bases, with 20 bases between. The CDR3 is 15 residues long. CDR3 in amino acids: CASSHDSDGINEQYF. CDR3 in DNA: TGTGCCAGCAGCCATGACAGTGACGGGATTAACGAGCAGTACTTC.

V is TRBV29-1 and J is TRBJ2-1; 9 nucleotides agree with TRBD2. The germline V gene encodes CDR1 SQVTM and CDR2 ANQGSEA. The CDR3 is 13 amino acids. V lost 6 bases and J lost 3; bases outside the gene matches: 3. CDR3 coding DNA: TGCAGCGTGGTGACTAGCGGCTACAATGAGCAGTTCTTC. This encodes CSVVTSGYNEQFF.

This clone appeared a single time. V is TRBV6-6 and J is TRBJ2-7; TRBD1 matches at 8 bases. The CDR3 totals 13 residues. The germline CDR1 and CDR2 sequences are MNHNY and SVGAGI (reference sequence). Trimming at V came to 6 bases and at J to 2 bases, leaving 3 bases not matched to a gene. CDR3 coding DNA: TGTGCCAGCAGAACAGGGGGACCCTACGAGCAGTACTTC. Translating gives CASRTGGPYEQYF.

The CDR3 reads CASTADREGNSPLHF. The CDR3 DNA reads as TGTGCCAGCACCGCCGACAGGGAGGGAAATTCACCCCTCCACTTT. The chain combines TRBV27 with TRBJ1-6, with 7 positions matching TRBD1. J gave up 7 bases and V 7 bases, and 10 bases lay outside the gene matches. CDR1 is MNHEY and CDR2 is SMNVEV in the germline V gene (reference sequence). This CDR3 is built from 15 residues.

This clone was seen only once. V gene TRBV7-2 combines with J gene TRBJ1-2; 7 positions agree with TRBD1. CDR3 size: 15 residues. Germline V CDR1 and CDR2: SGHTA, FQGNSA. J was trimmed by 4 bases and V by 4 bases; bases with no gene match: 9. The CDR3 nucleotides are TGTGCCAGCAGCTCACTACAGGGGACCTTCTATGGCTACACCTTC. This translates into CASSSLQGTFYGYTF.

The chain combines TRBV2 with TRBJ2-4, with 10 bases that match TRBD1. V was pared by 6 bases and J by 9 bases, with 5 bases of the junction left unmatched. The CDR3 loop spans 13 amino acids. Looked up from germline, CDR1 is SNHLY and CDR2 is FYNNEI. CDR3 amino acids: CASSIRDRGIQYF. As DNA, the CDR3 is TGTGCCAGCAGCATCCGGGACAGGGGCATTCAGTACTTC.

This chain connects TRBV5-4 to TRBJ2-1; 10 bases fit TRBD2. The J segment lost 5 bases and the V segment lost 6 bases, leaving 5 bases of the junction unmatched. The CDR3 runs 14 residues. CDR1 is SGHNT and CDR2 is YYREEE in the germline V gene (reference sequence). The CDR3 loop is CASTLGLADNEQFF. The CDR3 region has the DNA TGTGCCAGCACCCTAGGACTAGCGGACAATGAGCAGTTCTTC.

The chain couples TRBV5-1 to TRBJ1-2; 8 bases match TRBD1. The V gene's germline CDR1 is SGHRS and CDR2 YFSETQ. This CDR3 has 15 amino acids. Germline trimming cut 3 bases from V and 1 base from J; bases unmatched to any gene: 5. The CDR3 region is CASSWGQVLNYGYTF. The CDR3 nucleotides are TGCGCCAGCAGCTGGGGACAGGTACTTAACTATGGCTACACCTTC.

The J gene is TRBJ2-1, the V gene TRBV29-1, with 9 bases that match TRBD2. The CDR3 loop spans 14 amino acids. The germline CDR1 and CDR2 sequences are SQVTM and ANQGSEA. The V segment lost 7 bases and the J segment 3 bases; nucleotides outside the gene matches: 7. CDR3 nucleotide sequence: TGCAGCGGATCTAGCGGGACGGACTACAATGAGCAGTTCTTC. This codes for CSGSSGTDYNEQFF.

The chain recombines TRBV19 with TRBJ1-5, with D perhaps TRBD1 (6 bases). The ends were cut back, 6 bases at V and 0 bases at J, with 18 bases in the middle. Looked up from germline, CDR1 is LNHDA and CDR2 is SQIVND (reference sequence). This CDR3 is built from 17 residues. CDR3 bases: TGTGCCAGTAGCCCCATACCCGGACAGAATAGCAATCAGCCCCAGCATTTT. It yields the protein CASSPIPGQNSNQPQHF.